This T cell receptor (beta chain) was recorded in a study of blood T cells in healthy people across ages (dated by TCRdb to 2013 to 2016). Looking at the study overall: Template switching captured roughly one uniquely barcoded TCR beta cDNA molecule per two T cells in model experiments. The study measured age-related changes in TCR beta repertoire diversity using deep sequencing normalized with unique cDNA molecular identifiers. Four age groups were formed from the donors: young (average 16 years), middle-aged (around 40), aged (over 55) and long-lived (about 80). To avoid experimental bias, donors of different ages were distributed randomly across sequencing lanes. Using the same blood draw, the study looked at two additional independent replicas of 1 million unique cDNA reads for two donors, one aged 18 to 29 and the other aged 80 or older.

The germline V and J ends show losses of 4 bases and 0 bases respectively, and no gene match explains 3 bases of the junction. The CDR3 has 14 amino acids, counting the end cysteine and phenylalanine. Only the CDR3 part of the read is kept: 42 bases, read in frame from the first base. The germline V gene encodes CDR1 SQVTM and CDR2 ANQGSEA. What the study reported, not specific to this receptor: Observed TCR beta diversity per million T cells fell roughly linearly with age, and a significant reduction was already apparent by age roughly 40. Compared with the aged group, more naive CD4+ T cells, fewer expanded clones and increased TCR diversity were shown by the long-lived group, suggesting age selection. Because the CMV infection status of the donors was unknown, age-related changes in expanded clonotypes may potentially have been confounded. The percentage of naive T cells measured by flow cytometry correlated strongly with observed TCR beta diversity. Estimates of total diversity from one million sequenced T cells were regarded as lower bounds and underestimates. Since profiling was done on bulk unsorted PBMCs, naive and antigen-experienced compartments could not be conclusively compared.

Systemically healthy Caucasian individuals from Russia, 39 in total and aged about 6 to 100 years, were included as donors. Each donor gave roughly 9 milliliters of peripheral blood, drawn into EDTA-treated Vacutainer tubes. Ficoll-Paque density-gradient centrifugation was used to isolate PBMCs, with at least 6 million obtained per sample. Trizol reagent was used to extract total RNA from PBMCs, with at least 5.5 micrograms per sample. For every donor, flow cytometry on a PBMC aliquot measured the percentage of naive CD45RAhigh/CD27high T cells. In this sample, this clonotype turned up once. Its antigen is still unknown. Base-call qualities are not available, and no considerably larger clone is one nucleotide away. One read alone makes for weak evidence. The method behind the library was 5' RACE. Sequencing was carried out with an Illumina HiSeq 2500. A second PCR of about 7 to 12 cycles was run with a J-beta primer mix and a sample-barcoded 5' primer. A unique molecular identifier was introduced onto each TCR beta cDNA molecule by a template-switch 5' adaptor carrying 12 random nucleotides. At least 3 million CDR3-containing paired-end reads were obtained from each sample. First-strand cDNA was synthesized from all RNA with the Mint cDNA synthesis kit, primed by a TRBC-specific oligonucleotide. Following uracil-DNA glycosylase treatment, a first 18-cycle PCR with universal primers M1SS and BC2_uni_R was performed on all cDNA. The original pipeline was this. Normalization of each sample was performed by random selection of 1 million high-quality reads, each carrying a distinct molecular identifier. Reads sharing molecular identifiers were discarded rather than binned into consensus sequences. CDR3 identification, clonotype clustering and error correction used MiTCR with a Q25 quality threshold and the strictest error-elimination algorithm. Lower-bound total TCR beta diversity was estimated with a nonparametric unseen species model using Euler transformation. TCRdb ran its own pipeline on the public reads, namely fastp trimming at Q25 and MiXCR clone calling, and kept in-frame beta chains. Rows are unified per CDR3 protein, each entry keeping the most common DNA and genes. The V and J calls were not made by the authors but by TCRdb's processing. Within this sample are 550,000 to 800,000 distinct CDR3 sequences, with under 25% of them counted one time only. The top ten constitute 3.6% of the sample.

The sequenced material came from blood. Here the chain combines TRBV29-1 and TRBJ2-3, with 8 junctional bases fitting TRBD1. This receptor was identified in a man in his sixties or seventies in good health. CDR3 reads: CSVAQGASTDTQYF. DNA sequence: TGCAGCGTTGCGCAGGGGGCCAGCACAGATACGCAGTATTTT.